The next 15 T cell receptor beta chains were all read from a single sample in a study of blood T cell dynamics during melanoma immunotherapy. TCRdb keeps only in-frame clones here, not all; method: immunoSEQ multiplex PCR. This table holds about 7,600 clones, about 85% found once. Documented time point: week 3, after first cycle of checkpoint inhibitor. Sequenced here: blood, sampled from a patient treated with checkpoint blockade. These receptors came from a human donor with melanoma.

The V gene is TRBV30, the J gene TRBJ1-5; 8 nucleotides match TRBD1. Germline V lookup: CDR1 GTSNPN, CDR2 SVGIG (reference sequence). V trimming: 5 bases; J trimming: 2 bases; junction bases outside the gene matches: 8. This CDR3 is 15 amino acids long. The CDR3 protein is CAWGIQGDGNQPQHF. As DNA, the CDR3 is TGTGCCTGGGGTATACAGGGGGATGGCAATCAGCCCCAGCATTTT. The variable domain in full, with the rest retrieved from reference TRBV30 and TRBJ1-5, is SQTIHQWPATLVQPVGSPLSLECTVEGTSNPNLYWYRQAAGRGLQLLFYSVGIGQISSEVPQNLSASRPQDRQFILSSKKLLLSDSGFYLCAWGIQGDGNQPQHFGDGTRLSIL.

This chain joins TRBV2 and TRBJ2-1; the D gene could be TRBD1 or TRBD2 (5 bases each). Germline CDR1 SNHLY, CDR2 FYNNEI. The CDR3 covers 16 residues. V dropped 6 bases and J dropped 8 bases, with 23 bases sitting between them. CDR3: CASRVKGDRIRYEQFF. The CDR3 bases are TGTGCCAGCAGGGTTAAAGGGGACCGCATCAGGTATGAGCAGTTCTTC.

The rearrangement uses TRBV2 and TRBJ1-6; D remains unclear. The V and J ends lost 8 bases and 0 bases respectively, with 11 bases between them. There are 15 residues in the CDR3. CDR1 is SNHLY, CDR2 FYNNEI, per germline. CDR3 sequence (DNA): TGTGCCAGCTCTCCAGGACTCTCCTATAATTCACCCCTCCACTTT. Protein: CASSPGLSYNSPLHF. Complete variable domain (other parts from reference TRBV2 and TRBJ1-6): EPEVTQTPSHQVTQMGQEVILRCVPISNHLYFYWYRQILGQKVEFLVSFYNNEISEKSEIFDDQFSVERPDGSNFTLKIRSTKLEDSAMYFCASSPGLSYNSPLHFGNGTRLTVT.

CDR3 in DNA: TGCGCCAGCAGCTTGGGACAGGTTGATACGCAGTATTTT. Translated, it gives CASSLGQVDTQYF. The V call is TRBV5-1, the J call TRBJ2-3; a possible D gene is TRBD1 (6 bases). The ends were cut back, 0 bases at V and 6 bases at J, with 8 bases in the middle. Germline V gives CDR1 SGHRS, CDR2 YFSETQ. The CDR3 is made up of 13 amino acids.

To note about this clone: Within the sample, other DNA sequences also encode this same CDR3. The chain uses TRBV7-2 and TRBJ2-7, with 10 bases aligning to TRBD1. The CDR3 has 14 residues. Germline V gene lookup returns CDR1 SGHTA and CDR2 FQGNSA. The junction had 5 bases not matched to a gene; V was cut back by 5 bases and J by 4 bases. The CDR3 spells CASSPRDRGYEQYF. CDR3 in DNA: TGTGCCAGCAGCCCTCGGGACAGGGGTTACGAGCAGTACTTC.

A remark on this clone: The CDR3 end shows no conserved phenylalanine or tryptophan, and so a read error is likely. The limits of the CDR3 on the DNA are not certain, so only TCRdb's listed CDR3 is given. The chain uses TRBV23-1 and TRBJ1-3; the D call of TRBD1 is as the table states it, not checked on the DNA. TRBV23-1 is assigned to the ORF class and has an uncertain function. The CDR3 sequence runs 12 residues, both termini included. The CDR3 sequence is CASSQSDRGLKS.

The gene calls are TRBV6-5 and TRBJ2-7; possibly TRBD1 for D (6 bases). V was trimmed by 5 bases and J by 4 bases, leaving 9 bases between them. The germline gives CDR1 MNHEY, CDR2 SVGAGI. The CDR3 length is 12 residues. The CDR3 nucleotides read TGTGCCAGCAGTCGCAGGGGTTACGAGCAGTACGTC. Encoded protein: CASSRRGYEQYV.

The chain couples TRBV30 to TRBJ2-7; D not certain. The V gene's germline CDR1 is GTSNPN and CDR2 SVGIG (reference sequence). V dropped 4 bases and J dropped 2 bases, with 21 bases sitting between them. This CDR3 contains 16 residues. This CDR3 is CAWILMETPKPYEQYV. The CDR3 coding sequence is TGTGCCTGGATCTTAATGGAGACACCTAAACCCTACGAGCAGTACGTC.

In its sample, this clone was seen a few times. This sequence joins TRBV5-1 and TRBJ1-2, with D perhaps TRBD1 (6 bases). The germline V gene encodes CDR1 SGHRS and CDR2 YFSETQ. The V gene lost 4 bases and the J gene lost 8 bases, with 21 bases spanning the gap. This CDR3 contains 15 residues. The CDR3 nucleotides read TGCGCCAGCAGCGGGGGGCGGTCCTCGGTTGGGGGCTACACCTTC. Its translation: CASSGGRSSVGGYTF.

The V and J genes are TRBV10-3 and TRBJ1-1, with TRBD1 matching 12 bases. Germline trimming cut 11 bases from V and 4 bases from J; bases unmatched to any gene: 11. From germline, CDR1 is ENHRY and CDR2 SYGVKD. The CDR3 consists of 15 residues. CDR3 residues: CAVSPRGQGATEAFF. CDR3 in DNA: TGTGCCGTGAGCCCCCGGGGACAGGGGGCCACTGAAGCTTTCTTT.

This clone was picked up a small number of times. The chain combines TRBV5-1 with TRBJ1-2, with D tentatively TRBD1 (5 bases). From germline, CDR1 is SGHRS and CDR2 YFSETQ. With 0 bases removed from V and 5 bases from J, the gap between germline ends came to 20 bases. The CDR3 totals 17 residues. CDR3 sequence (DNA): TGCGCCAGCAGCTTGGACCCGGGACTCTCGGGATCTTATGGCTACACCTTC. It specifies CASSLDPGLSGSYGYTF.

In this sample, this clone turned up once. The gene calls are TRBV18 and TRBJ1-2, with a weak D call TRBD1 (5 bases). The CDR3 length is 13 residues. From germline, CDR1 is KGHSH and CDR2 LQKENI. Trimming stripped 4 bases from V and 3 bases from J, with 9 bases between. This chain's CDR3 is CASSLQGYYGYTF. CDR3 sequence (DNA): TGTGCCAGCTCACTTCAGGGTTACTATGGCTACACCTTC.

CDR3 sequence reads: CASSVRGVGAGNTIYF. In DNA, the CDR3 is TGTGCCAGCAGCGTACGCGGGGTGGGAGCTGGAAACACCATATATTTT. The chain joins TRBV9 to TRBJ1-3; D uncertain. The germline CDR1 and CDR2 sequences are SGDLS and YYNGEE. The CDR3 covers 16 residues. The germline V and J ends were trimmed by 1 base and 2 bases, with 13 bases remaining between them.

The CDR3 nucleotides read TGTGCCAGCAGCTTATCACCAAGTATGAACTATGGCTACACCTTC. This codes for CASSLSPSMNYGYTF. The gene calls are TRBV7-8 and TRBJ1-2; D is undetermined. Germline CDR1 reads SGHVS; CDR2 reads FQNEAQ. The V end was cut by 2 bases, the J end by 2 bases, with 12 bases between. The CDR3 loop spans 15 amino acids.

The chain uses TRBV5-4 and TRBJ1-2; maybe TRBD1 (6 bases). V lost 0 bases to trimming and J lost 7 bases, with 10 bases between them. This CDR3 contains 13 residues. Per germline, CDR1 SGHNT and CDR2 YYREEE (reference sequence). The CDR3 loop reads CASSLDRVGGYTF. Written as DNA, the CDR3 is TGTGCCAGCAGCTTGGACAGGGTGGGTGGCTACACCTTC.